The rows below give T cell receptor beta chains drawn from one sample of a study of T cells in Graves' hyperthyroidism and ophthalmopathy. Each CDR3 protein gets one entry after TCRdb re-called the multiplex PCR reads with MiXCR. In the table there are fewer than 350,000 distinct CDR3 sequences, roughly a fifth of which are singletons. Material: blood. Source of these receptors: a woman between 45 and 60 years old with Graves' hyperthyroidism. The CDR3 runs from the conserved cysteine through the conserved F or W. Fields, in order: V gene, clone size, J gene, D gene, CDR3 protein, CDR3 DNA. D genes are given only for firm matches. Expanded clones get a size class; other rows say once, few or many, or leave the size out.

TRBV10-3	many	TRBJ1-5	.	CAISESATSPQPQHF	TGTGCCATCAGTGAGTCGGCGACAAGTCCCCAGCCCCAGCATTTT
TRBV9	many	TRBJ2-5	TRBD2	CASSAEPGLAGEETQYF	TGTGCCAGCAGCGCGGAACCGGGACTAGCGGGAGAAGAGACCCAGTACTTC
TRBV13	few	TRBJ2-3	TRBD1	CASSSLTGSTDTQYF	TGTGCCAGCAGCTCACTGACAGGGAGCACAGATACGCAGTATTTT
TRBV7-9	few	TRBJ2-1	.	CASSRSRVTGSYNEQFF	TGTGCCAGCAGCCGATCAAGAGTGACGGGTTCCTACAATGAGCAGTTCTTC
TRBV7-2	.	TRBJ2-1	TRBD2	CASSLGRTSYYNEQFF	TGTGCCAGCAGCTTAGGGAGGACTAGCTACTACAATGAGCAGTTCTTC
TRBV11-3	.	TRBJ1-3	.	CASSLASAGHSGNTIYF	TGTGCCAGCAGCTTAGCCTCCGCAGGACACTCTGGAAACACCATATATTTT
TRBV28	.	TRBJ1-2	TRBD1	CASSLAWDSYYGYTF	TGTGCCAGCAGTTTAGCCTGGGACAGCTATTATGGCTACACCTTC
TRBV12-3/TRBV12-4	.	TRBJ1-2	.	CASSLGRGGGGYTF	TGTGCCAGCAGTTTGGGACGGGGGGGAGGCGGCTACACCTTC
TRBV20-1	many	TRBJ2-1	.	CSAAPRYNEQFF	TGCAGTGCTGCCCCAAGGTACAATGAGCAGTTCTTC
TRBV11-2	many	TRBJ2-5	TRBD2	CASSFLAVQETQYF	TGTGCCAGCAGCTTCCTAGCGGTCCAAGAGACCCAGTACTTC
TRBV6-1	many	TRBJ1-5	TRBD1	CASSATGADNQPQHF	TGTGCCAGCAGCGCGACAGGGGCTGACAATCAGCCCCAGCATTTT
TRBV18	.	TRBJ2-7	.	CASSPLDGSSYEQYF	TGTGCCAGCTCACCACTCGACGGGAGCTCCTACGAGCAGTACTTC
TRBV2	many	TRBJ2-6	.	CASSWSGANVLTF	TGTGCCAGCAGTTGGTCTGGGGCCAACGTCCTGACTTTC
TRBV28	many	TRBJ2-5	.	CASSRSDIYQETQYF	TGTGCCAGCAGCCGCTCGGACATATATCAAGAGACCCAGTACTTC
TRBV15	.	TRBJ2-3	.	CATSSRQGGSTDTQYF	TGTGCCACCAGCAGTCGACAGGGAGGTAGCACAGATACGCAGTATTTT
TRBV20-1	many	TRBJ2-7	TRBD1	CSASRTGGEGQYF	TGCAGTGCTAGCCGGACAGGGGGCGAAGGGCAGTACTTC
TRBV27	.	TRBJ2-7	TRBD2	CASSSGGRVSLEQYF	TGTGCCAGCAGTTCGGGCGGGAGGGTTTCTCTCGAGCAGTACTTC
TRBV28	.	TRBJ2-5	TRBD1	CASSSRTGTIQETQYF	TGTGCCAGCAGTTCACGGACAGGGACCATCCAAGAGACCCAGTACTTC
TRBV13	many	TRBJ2-1	.	CASRKRDPGVRSYNEQFF	TGTGCCAGCAGGAAACGCGACCCAGGGGTTAGATCCTACAATGAGCAGTTCTTC
TRBV11-2	many	TRBJ2-1	.	CASRLTRSSYNEQFF	TGTGCCAGCAGACTGACGAGGAGCTCCTACAATGAGCAGTTCTTC
TRBV5-8	many	TRBJ2-5	TRBD2	CASSLNGRLETQYF	TGTGCCAGCAGCCTCAACGGGAGGTTGGAGACCCAGTACTTC
TRBV11-2	many	TRBJ1-5	.	CASSLTGNNQPQHF	TGTGCCAGCAGCTTAACAGGGAACAATCAGCCCCAGCATTTT
TRBV6-1	.	TRBJ2-7	.	CASSEGLGTYEQYF	TGTGCCAGCAGTGAGGGTCTAGGAACCTACGAGCAGTACTTC
TRBV7-9	.	TRBJ1-2	.	CASSRTTGEGGYTF	TGTGCCAGCAGCCGTACCACAGGCGAGGGTGGCTACACCTTC
TRBV5-6	many	TRBJ1-2	TRBD1	CASSWDRVSDGYTF	TGTGCCAGCAGCTGGGACAGGGTGTCTGATGGCTACACCTTC
TRBV30	many	TRBJ1-5	.	CAWSGGYSNQPQHF	TGTGCCTGGAGTGGGGGATATAGCAATCAGCCCCAGCATTTT